This TCR beta chain appears in the sequencing data of a study of T cells in women clearing cervical HPV infection listed by TCRdb under 2018. Notes on the research overall: Cases were approximately 25 women with histologically confirmed HPV16-related CIN3 or worse, including a couple of invasive cancers. Controls were around 23 women whose single incident HPV16 infection cleared within 12 months without precancer or cancer developing. Blood from cases was collected at the visit at which the lesion was first identified, whereas blood from controls was collected once infection was no longer detected. For cases, the median interval between lesion detection and blood sampling was around 140 days, with an interquartile range of roughly 85 to 200 days. Since only a few of the women had HLA typing available, the possibility that HLA type was acting as a confounder could not be ruled out. Nested within Costa Rica's Guanacaste HPV Natural History Study, an exploratory proof-of-principle case-control study compared TCR repertoires across cervical HPV16 outcomes. Cases were matched to controls by age within five years and by the year the sample was collected. A median age of approximately 31 years was observed in cases versus under 40 in controls, and no significant differences in baseline characteristics were found. In the parent cohort, approximately 9,400 women aged 18 or older were enrolled in Guanacaste, Costa Rica, during about 1993 to 1995 and were followed for six to seven years. Quality controls consisted of five blinded duplicates per group, for a total of some 60 samples made up of approximately 50 participants and around ten replicates.

Every participant had a single incident cervical HPV16 infection, and women with prevalent HPV16 infections were excluded. Cervical HPV DNA was detected by MY09/MY11 PCR, and genotyping was performed by dot-blot hybridization. Fifteen mL of heparinized blood were centrifuged, and the buffy coat was aliquoted, frozen at -30°C, then stored at -80°C. QIAGEN kits were used to extract genomic DNA from buffy coat specimens. Summary of the overall study and its limitations: CIN3+ cases had significantly higher TCR repertoire richness than controls across sequencing depths, but evenness did not differ between the groups. Because the number of T cells per sample was unknown, the richness differences could reflect varying T-cell content rather than repertoire biology. The cross-sectional design could not show whether associations preceded infection or resulted from it; effector/memory subsets and HPV-specific T cells were not isolated. Lower TRBV6-7 relative abundance was observed in cases than in controls (approximately 0.1% versus 0.16%; Bonferroni P = 0.0008). Random forest classifiers combining richness and V gene abundances distinguished cases from controls with an estimated AUC of more than 0.75.

The immunoSEQ assay used multiplex PCR to amplify TCR beta CDR3 regions from an average of about 1.1 ug of genomic DNA per sample. To correct primer bias, the assay used a complete synthetic TCR repertoire to set an amplification baseline. Amplicons were sequenced on the Illumina platform. The authors' pipeline ran thus. Error correction of the sequences involved clustering with frequency ratios plus a modified nearest-neighbor algorithm, after which the sequences were analyzed in the immunoSEQ Analyzer using IMGT gene definitions. At each rarefaction depth, TCR richness and evenness were averaged over 20 rarefaction repeats, and samples with fewer sequences than the depth were excluded. V, D and J gene relative abundances were compared between groups with Wilcoxon rank sum tests, applying FDR correction. Blinded duplicates gave an intraclass correlation of roughly 96% for TCR richness and an average of around 76% across some 69 gene segments. The table comes from immuneACCESS by way of TCRdb, which keeps in-frame sequences with V and J called. Part of the clones is missing from these tables; in studies checked, under half for an unresolved V gene and the rest for unknown reasons. V, J and clone size are those of that table, while D and trimming were read from the DNA. The record for this sample contains fewer than 15,000 clones. The ten largest clones add up to 10% of the sample.

V is cut back by 4 bases and J by 7 bases, with 4 bases in the junction unmatched. The CDR3 numbers 13 residues from cysteine through phenylalanine. Of the CDR3's DNA, 30 bases were read; they are in frame from base 1. Taken from the germline V gene (reference sequence), the CDR1 and CDR2 loops are PRHDT and FYEKMQ. Concerning this clone itself: The target of this receptor is not known. The sequenced fragment ends 3 residues before the CDR3 boundary, so the rest is inferred from the germline J gene.

Recombination connected TRBV13 to TRBJ1-2; TRBD1 matches 9 bases in the middle. The clonotype comes from a woman aged 18 to 75 with a cervical HPV16 infection that either progressed to CIN3+ or cleared (not recorded which). Sequencing was performed on blood buffy coat. The CDR3 DNA, read in part, is TGTGCCAGCAGCTATGACAGGGGGACTGGC. The resulting protein is CASSYDRGTG. In full, the CDR3 reads CASSYDRGTGYTF.